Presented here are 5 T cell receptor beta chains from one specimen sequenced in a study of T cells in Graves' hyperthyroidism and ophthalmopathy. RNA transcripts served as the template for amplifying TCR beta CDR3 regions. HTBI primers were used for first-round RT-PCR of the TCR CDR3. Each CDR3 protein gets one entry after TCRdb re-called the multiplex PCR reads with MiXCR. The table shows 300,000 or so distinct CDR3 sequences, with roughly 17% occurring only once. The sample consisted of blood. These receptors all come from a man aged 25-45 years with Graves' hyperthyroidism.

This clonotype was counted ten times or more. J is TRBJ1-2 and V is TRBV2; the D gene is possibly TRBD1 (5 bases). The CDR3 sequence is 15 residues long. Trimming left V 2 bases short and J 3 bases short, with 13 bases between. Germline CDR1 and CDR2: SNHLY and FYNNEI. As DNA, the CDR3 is TGTGCCAGCAGTGAACAGGGAAGAGGGGACTATGGCTACACCTTC. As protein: CASSEQGRGDYGYTF.

The CDR3 DNA is TGTGCCAGCAGCCCACAGGGGGCGGCATTTCAGCCCCAGCATTTT. Translated: CASSPQGAAFQPQHF. J is TRBJ1-5 and V is TRBV7-2; 9 bases align to TRBD1. Germline lookup yields CDR1 SGHTA and CDR2 FQGNSA. The CDR3 contains 15 residues. Trimming took 5 bases from V and 6 from J; bases not matched to a gene: 8.

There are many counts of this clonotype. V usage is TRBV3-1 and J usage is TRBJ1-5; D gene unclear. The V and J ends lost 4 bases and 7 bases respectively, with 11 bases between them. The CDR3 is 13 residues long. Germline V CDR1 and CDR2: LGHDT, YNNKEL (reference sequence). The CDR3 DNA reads TGTGCCAGCAGCCCTTTTTTAGGACAGCCCCAGCATTTT. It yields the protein CASSPFLGQPQHF.

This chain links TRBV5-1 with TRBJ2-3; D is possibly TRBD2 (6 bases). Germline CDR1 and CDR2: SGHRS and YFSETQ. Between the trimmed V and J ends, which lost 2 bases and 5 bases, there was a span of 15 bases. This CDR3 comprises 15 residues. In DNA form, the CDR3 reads TGCGCCAGCAGCTTTGGGGGGACCTCATTAGATACGCAGTATTTT. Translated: CASSFGGTSLDTQYF.

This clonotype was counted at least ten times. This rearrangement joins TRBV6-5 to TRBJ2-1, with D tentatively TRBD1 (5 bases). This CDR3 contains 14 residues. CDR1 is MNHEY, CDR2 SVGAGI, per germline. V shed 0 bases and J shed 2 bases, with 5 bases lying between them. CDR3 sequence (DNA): TGTGCCAGCAGTTACTCGGGGCCCTACAATGAGCAGTTCTTC. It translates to CASSYSGPYNEQFF.